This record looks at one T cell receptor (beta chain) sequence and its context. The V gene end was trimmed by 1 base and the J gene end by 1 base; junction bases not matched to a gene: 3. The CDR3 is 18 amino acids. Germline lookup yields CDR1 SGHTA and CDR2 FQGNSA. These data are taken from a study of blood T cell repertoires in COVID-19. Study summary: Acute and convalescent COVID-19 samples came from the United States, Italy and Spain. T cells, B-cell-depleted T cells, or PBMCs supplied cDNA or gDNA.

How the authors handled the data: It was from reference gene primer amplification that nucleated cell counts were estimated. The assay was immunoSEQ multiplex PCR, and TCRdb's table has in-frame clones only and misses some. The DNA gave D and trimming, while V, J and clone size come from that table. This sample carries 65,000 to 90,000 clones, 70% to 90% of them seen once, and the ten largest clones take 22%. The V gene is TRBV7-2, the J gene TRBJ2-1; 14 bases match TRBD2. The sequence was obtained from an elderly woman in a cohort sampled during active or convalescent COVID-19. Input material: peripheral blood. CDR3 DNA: TGTGCCAGCAGCTTAGGGACTAGCGGGAGGACGTCCTACAATGAGCAGTTCTTC. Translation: CASSLGTSGRTSYNEQFF.